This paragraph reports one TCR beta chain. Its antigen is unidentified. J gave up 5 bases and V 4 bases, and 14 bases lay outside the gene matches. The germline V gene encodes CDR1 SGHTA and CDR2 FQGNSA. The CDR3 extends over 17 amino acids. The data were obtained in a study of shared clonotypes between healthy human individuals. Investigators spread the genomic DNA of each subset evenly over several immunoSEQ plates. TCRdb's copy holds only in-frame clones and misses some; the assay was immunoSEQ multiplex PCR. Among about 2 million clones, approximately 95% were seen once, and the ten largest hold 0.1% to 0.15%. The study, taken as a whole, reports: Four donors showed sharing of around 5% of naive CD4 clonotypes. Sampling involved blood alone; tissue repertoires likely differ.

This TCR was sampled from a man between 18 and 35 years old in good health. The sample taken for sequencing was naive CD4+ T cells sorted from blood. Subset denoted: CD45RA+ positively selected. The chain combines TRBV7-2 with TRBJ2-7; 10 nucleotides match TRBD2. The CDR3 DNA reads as TGTGCCAGCAGCTCGCGGGAGGCTAGCGGGAGCATCGACGAGCAGTACTTC. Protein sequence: CASSSREASGSIDEQYF.